This entry lists 14 T cell receptor beta chains sequenced from one sample in a study of shared clonotypes between healthy human individuals. The method was immunoSEQ multiplex PCR; TCRdb's version includes in-frame clones alone and lacks a portion of them. The data contain fewer than 500,000 clones, approximately 79% of them singletons. The sample taken for sequencing was PBMCs. The source is a woman aged 40 to 55 in good health. Some clones in this sample may be carry-over from other donors' samples.

For this clone: The sample holds other DNA sequences that translate to the same CDR3. The rearrangement uses TRBV30 and TRBJ2-6; D not certain. Looked up from germline, CDR1 is GTSNPN and CDR2 is SVGIG (reference sequence). V lost 0 bases, J lost 1 base, and 7 bases lay in between. This CDR3 has 15 amino acids. The CDR3 DNA reads TGTGCCTGGAGTGTAGGCAGATCTGGGGCCAACGTCCTGACTTTC. Encoded protein: CAWSVGRSGANVLTF.

V usage is TRBV5-1 and J usage is TRBJ2-5, with D unclear. Trimming took off 5 bases at V and 5 bases at J, with 16 bases between the two ends. The length of the CDR3 is 14 residues. In germline, CDR1 is SGHRS, CDR2 YFSETQ. Written as DNA, the CDR3 is TGCGCCAGCAGTCTGGAAATTGCCCCGGAGACCCAGTACTTC. Encoded protein: CASSLEIAPETQYF.

The gene calls are TRBV4-1 and TRBJ2-1, with TRBD2 as a possible D gene (5 bases). Per the germline V gene, CDR1 is MGHRA and CDR2 is YSYEKL. The CDR3 contains 16 residues. Trimming took off 0 bases at V and 4 bases at J, with 13 bases between the two ends. The CDR3 region is CASSQEAAEPYNEQFF. CDR3 DNA sequence: TGCGCCAGCAGCCAAGAAGCGGCGGAACCATACAATGAGCAGTTCTTC.

This rearrangement joins TRBV4-3 to TRBJ1-4; D possibly corresponds to TRBD1 (5 bases). The germline V and J ends were trimmed by 5 bases and 3 bases, with 13 bases remaining between them. Per the germline V gene, CDR1 is LGHNA and CDR2 is YSLEER. The CDR3 covers 15 residues. CDR3 nucleotide sequence: TGCGCCAGCAGCTACGACAGTTCAGCTAATGAAAAACTGTTTTTT. Its protein product is CASSYDSSANEKLFF.

The rearrangement joins TRBV15 to TRBJ2-1; 14 positions agree with TRBD2. Trimming removed 9 bases from V and 7 bases from J; junction bases left unmatched: 17. The CDR3 consists of 18 residues. Germline CDR1 reads LNHNV; CDR2 reads YYDKDF (reference sequence). The CDR3 DNA reads TGTGCCACGAGTCTCCGGGGGACTAGCGGGAGTTGGGGAAATGAGCAGTTCTTC. Translation gives CATSLRGTSGSWGNEQFF.

The chain has TRBV7-3 and TRBJ2-2; 10 nucleotides agree with TRBD2. The V gene end was trimmed by 5 bases and the J gene end by 7 bases; junction bases not matched to a gene: 10. The germline V gene encodes CDR1 SGHTA and CDR2 FQGTGA. This CDR3 is 16 amino acids long. This CDR3 is CASSLLAGQKGGELFF. The CDR3 DNA reads TGTGCCAGCAGCCTACTAGCGGGACAGAAAGGCGGGGAGCTGTTTTTT.

The gene calls are TRBV21-1 and TRBJ1-4; the D call of TRBD1 is as the table states it, not checked on the DNA. TRBV21-1 is shown as a pseudogene. There are 16 residues in the CDR3. The CDR3 here is CASSKETGGWGEKLFF. The DNA for the CDR3 is TGTGCCAGCAGCAAAGAGACAGGGGGTTGGGGGGAAAAACTGTTTTTT.

A note on this clone: The same CDR3 also results from other DNA sequences found in this sample. The chain employs TRBV28 and TRBJ1-2, with D uncertain. The V and J ends lost 1 base and 3 bases respectively, with 3 bases between them. Germline lookup yields CDR1 MDHEN and CDR2 SYDVKM. CDR3 length equals 12 residues. The CDR3 protein is CASSLSHYGYTF. CDR3 DNA: TGTGCCAGCAGTTTATCACACTATGGCTACACCTTC.

This clone was recorded only once. The same CDR3 arises from other DNA sequences in this sample as well. This chain uses TRBV7-2 with TRBJ1-3; D may be TRBD1 (5 bases). V lost 2 bases and J lost 3, with 8 bases in between. The CDR3 has 14 amino acids. The germline CDR1 and CDR2 sequences are SGHTA and FQGNSA. The CDR3 sequence is CASSLTGSGNTIYF. In nucleotides, the CDR3 is TGTGCCAGCAGCTTAACAGGCAGTGGAAACACCATATATTTT.

V and J are TRBV7-2 and TRBJ1-2; D is unclear. The CDR3 has 15 amino acids. Per germline, CDR1 SGHTA and CDR2 FQGNSA. Trimming left V 5 bases short and J 5 bases short, with 18 bases between. CDR3 in amino acids: CASSLQAEEIYGYTF. The CDR3 DNA sequence: TGTGCCAGCAGCCTCCAGGCGGAGGAGATATATGGCTACACCTTC. The variable domain in full, with the rest retrieved from reference TRBV7-2 and TRBJ1-2, is GAGVSQSPSNKVTEKGKDVELRCDPISGHTALYWYRQSLGQGLEFLIYFQGNSAPDKSGLPSDRFSAERTGGSVSTLTIQRTQQEDSAVYLCASSLQAEEIYGYTFGSGTRLTVV.

The V and J genes are TRBV7-6 and TRBJ2-1; 13 positions agree with TRBD2. In germline, CDR1 is SGHVS, CDR2 FNYEAQ. Germline trimming cut 4 bases from V and 4 bases from J; bases unmatched to any gene: 7. The CDR3 length is 17 residues. The CDR3: CASSSGTSGNRYNEQFF. CDR3 nucleotides: TGTGCCAGCAGCTCGGGGACTAGCGGGAATCGATACAATGAGCAGTTCTTC.

The V call is TRBV5-1, the J call TRBJ2-2; 7 bases match TRBD1. CDR3 length equals 15 residues. The junction had 7 bases not matched to a gene; V was cut back by 7 bases and J by 1 base. Germline V lookup: CDR1 SGHRS, CDR2 YFSETQ. CDR3 nucleotide sequence: TGCGCCAGCTTCCCAGGGGGTGGGAACACCGGGGAGCTGTTTTTT. This gives the protein CASFPGGGNTGELFF.

V and J are TRBV11-2 and TRBJ2-2, with 10 bases identical to TRBD2. The CDR3 has 16 amino acids. Per germline, CDR1 SGHAT and CDR2 FQNNGV. V gave up 1 base and J gave up 5 bases; unmatched junction bases: 4. CDR3 DNA sequence: TGTGCCAGCAGCTTAGGGGTAGCGGGAGGTACCGGGGAGCTGTTTTTT. It translates to CASSLGVAGGTGELFF.

The V and J genes are TRBV28 and TRBJ2-7, with unresolved D. V was trimmed by 2 bases and J by 4 bases, leaving 12 bases between them. CDR1 and CDR2 from the germline V gene are MDHEN and SYDVKM. The CDR3 has 14 residues. The CDR3 DNA is TGTGCCAGCAGTTTAGTTTTCGCTGATTACGAGCAGTACTTC. Protein: CASSLVFADYEQYF.